Here is one T cell receptor (beta chain) with its context. PBMCs had their origin in fresh peripheral blood (roughly 11 ml). This sample stems from a study of Graves' ophthalmopathy and Graves' hyperthyroidism. From RNA, the CDR3 regions of TCR beta chains were amplified and sequenced. Amplification began with first-round RT-PCR using HTBI primers, then second-round multiplex PCR was performed. TCRdb fed the multiplex PCR reads into MiXCR, producing one record per CDR3 protein. The sample contains about 620,000 distinct CDR3 sequences, roughly 20% of which appear only once. The CDR3 contains 15 residues. Per germline, CDR1 MNHEY and CDR2 SVGEGT. The V and J ends lost 6 bases and 9 bases, in that order; junction bases with no gene match: 13.

This chain uses TRBV6-2 or TRBV6-3 with TRBJ2-7; 11 nucleotides agree with TRBD2. The sample comprised peripheral blood. The sequence was collected from a woman aged 18-35 years with stable Graves' hyperthyroidism. Some clones in this sample may be carry-over from other donors' samples. This chain's CDR3 is CASSPVGVAGGWQYF. DNA of the CDR3: TGTGCCAGCAGCCCGGTCGGGGTAGCGGGAGGGTGGCAGTACTTC.